These T cell receptor beta chains were read from a single sample in a study of T cells in Graves' hyperthyroidism and ophthalmopathy. MiXCR, applied by TCRdb to the multiplex PCR reads, yields one record per CDR3 protein. The sample holds approximately 610,000 distinct CDR3 sequences, approximately 14% seen once. The specimen was blood. Every receptor here comes from a woman aged 40 to 50 with Graves' ophthalmopathy. The CDR3 runs from the conserved cysteine through the conserved F or W. D genes are given only for firm matches. Clone size is stated in some rows and not others, as once, few, many or a class when expanded.

cdr3_nt: TGCGCCAGCAGCCAACTACCTCTGACAGTAGGAAACACTGAAGCTTTCTTT
cdr3_aa: CASSQLPLTVGNTEAFF
clone_size: .
j_call: TRBJ1-1
d_call: .
v_call: TRBV4-1

cdr3_nt: TGTGCCAGCAACCCGACAGGGGGAGGTCAGCCCCAGCATTTT
cdr3_aa: CASNPTGGGQPQHF
clone_size: once
j_call: TRBJ1-5
d_call: TRBD1
v_call: TRBV6-2/TRBV6-3

cdr3_nt: TGTGCCAGCAGCTCCCTCGGGACCCAGTACTTC
cdr3_aa: CASSSLGTQYF
clone_size: many
j_call: TRBJ2-5
d_call: .
v_call: TRBV28

cdr3_nt: TGTGCCAGCAGCTTAACGGCAGCGGCCTCTCCCGAGCAGTACTTC
cdr3_aa: CASSLTAAASPEQYF
clone_size: few
j_call: TRBJ2-7
d_call: .
v_call: TRBV7-3

cdr3_nt: TGTGCCAGCAGTTCCGACTATAATTCACCCCTCCACTTT
cdr3_aa: CASSSDYNSPLHF
clone_size: few
j_call: TRBJ1-6
d_call: .
v_call: TRBV28

cdr3_nt: TGCAGTGCGAACTACATTTACGAGCAGTACTTC
cdr3_aa: CSANYIYEQYF
clone_size: few
j_call: TRBJ2-7
d_call: .
v_call: TRBV20-1

cdr3_nt: TGTGCCAGCAGTCAAGGGGGGGCGCGCCCCAATCAGCCCCAGCATTTT
cdr3_aa: CASSQGGARPNQPQHF
clone_size: .
j_call: TRBJ1-5
d_call: .
v_call: TRBV12-3/TRBV12-4

cdr3_nt: TGTGCCAGCAGAATAGTAGGGAATACTGAAGCTTTCTTT
cdr3_aa: CASRIVGNTEAFF
clone_size: many
j_call: TRBJ1-1
d_call: .
v_call: TRBV27

cdr3_nt: TGCAGTGCTAGCTTTCGGGAGGGCCGTCCGGAGACCCAGTACTTC
cdr3_aa: CSASFREGRPETQYF
clone_size: many
j_call: TRBJ2-5
d_call: TRBD2
v_call: TRBV20-1

cdr3_nt: TGTGCCAGCAGTTGGGACAGATCCTACGAGCAGTACTTC
cdr3_aa: CASSWDRSYEQYF
clone_size: many
j_call: TRBJ2-7
d_call: TRBD1
v_call: TRBV28

cdr3_nt: TGTGCCTGGAGTGCCCAGGGGGAGGGAAGTCACTATGGCTACACCTTC
cdr3_aa: CAWSAQGEGSHYGYTF
clone_size: many
j_call: TRBJ1-2
d_call: TRBD1
v_call: TRBV30

cdr3_nt: TGTGCCACCAGTGATCAGCGGACAGGGAACACCGGGGAGCTGTTTTTT
cdr3_aa: CATSDQRTGNTGELFF
clone_size: .
j_call: TRBJ2-2
d_call: TRBD1
v_call: TRBV24-1

cdr3_nt: TGTGCCAGCAGTTTCCCTCAGGGGCGAAATTCACCCCTCCACTTT
cdr3_aa: CASSFPQGRNSPLHF
clone_size: few
j_call: TRBJ1-6
d_call: .
v_call: TRBV12-3/TRBV12-4

cdr3_nt: TGCAGTGCTAGAGATGGTTATTTAGGGAACACCATATATTTT
cdr3_aa: CSARDGYLGNTIYF
clone_size: .
j_call: TRBJ1-3
d_call: .
v_call: TRBV20-1